This TCR beta chain is from a study of shared clonotypes between healthy human individuals. Looking at the study overall: Donors had three CD4 naive, three CD4 memory, two CD8 naive and one CD8 memory plate apiece. Study results and limitations: Non-shared clonotypes had lower generation probabilities than clonotypes shared by all four sorted-subset donors. Several donors held around 5% of naive CD4 clonotypes in common.

Naive CD8 cells lacked CD45RO, underwent positive selection for CCR7 and left out terminally differentiated effector memory CD45RA+ cells. Turning to this clone: Its specificity is unknown.

Germline V CDR1 and CDR2: GTSNPN, SVGIG (reference sequence). J gave up 4 bases and V 4 bases, and 5 bases lay outside the gene matches. This CDR3 has 14 amino acids. The table came from immunoSEQ multiplex PCR; TCRdb's copy has only in-frame clones and leaves some out. The table has over 750,000 clones, 96% seen once. This TCR was sampled from a man aged 30 to 39 in good health. The source material was naive CD8+ T cells sorted from blood. The rearrangement links TRBV30 to TRBJ1-3, with 9 positions matching TRBD1. This CDR3 is CAWNTGTGGNTIYF. CDR3 nucleotides: TGTGCCTGGAATACCGGGACAGGGGGAAACACCATATATTTT.